This T cell receptor (beta chain) came from a study of T cell repertoires in cytomegalovirus infection. Study-level background: The study used recently identified HLA-C-restricted and well-studied HLA-B-restricted CMV epitopes. CMV infection and matching HLA type were both indicated by public TCR beta signatures.

Study outcomes and limitations: Carriers of CMV and the relevant HLA type were discriminated by public TCR beta frequency. The ex vivo response showed dominance by HLA-C-restricted CMV-specific TCR beta clonotypes.

Each CDR3 protein gets one entry after TCRdb re-called the reads with MiXCR. The profile shows about half a million distinct CDR3 sequences, around a third of them singletons. Deletions cut 6 bases from V and 0 bases from J, with 11 bases between. The CDR3 consists of 14 residues. Germline V gene sequence: CDR1 MNHEY, CDR2 SVGAGI. As concerns this clonotype: Antigen specificity is unknown.

The V and J genes are TRBV6-5 and TRBJ1-1; no clear D gene. The origin of this receptor is a human donor in good health (CMV status not recorded). Some clones in this sample may be carry-over from other donors' samples. This specimen was cultured PBMCs, taken from culture after CMV antigen stimulation. Here the CDR3 reads CASSRGVLNTEAFF. The CDR3 coding sequence is TGTGCCAGCAGCCGAGGAGTCCTGAACACTGAAGCTTTCTTT.